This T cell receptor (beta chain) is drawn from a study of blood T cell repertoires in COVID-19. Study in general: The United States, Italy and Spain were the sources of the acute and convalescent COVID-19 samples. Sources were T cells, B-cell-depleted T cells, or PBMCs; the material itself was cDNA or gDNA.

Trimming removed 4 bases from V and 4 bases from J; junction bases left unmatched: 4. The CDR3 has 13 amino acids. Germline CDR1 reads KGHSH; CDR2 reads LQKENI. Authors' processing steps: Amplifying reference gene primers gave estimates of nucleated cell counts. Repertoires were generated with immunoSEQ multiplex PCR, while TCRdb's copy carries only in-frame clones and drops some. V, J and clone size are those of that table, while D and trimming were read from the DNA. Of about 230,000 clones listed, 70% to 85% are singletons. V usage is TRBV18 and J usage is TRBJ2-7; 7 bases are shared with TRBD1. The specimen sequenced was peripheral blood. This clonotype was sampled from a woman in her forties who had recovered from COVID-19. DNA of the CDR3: TGTGCCAGCTCACAGGGGGCTGCGTACGAGCAGTACTTC. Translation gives CASSQGAAYEQYF.